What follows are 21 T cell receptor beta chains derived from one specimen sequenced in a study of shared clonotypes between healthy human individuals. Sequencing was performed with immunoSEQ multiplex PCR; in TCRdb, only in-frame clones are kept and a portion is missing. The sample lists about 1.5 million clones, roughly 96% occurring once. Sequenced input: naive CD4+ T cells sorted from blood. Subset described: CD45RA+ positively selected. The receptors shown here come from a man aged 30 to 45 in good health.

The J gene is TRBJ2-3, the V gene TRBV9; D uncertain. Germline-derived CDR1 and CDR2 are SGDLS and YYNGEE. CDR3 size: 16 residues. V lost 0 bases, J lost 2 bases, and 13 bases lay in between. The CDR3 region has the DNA TGTGCCAGCAGCGTAGACCCCGCTGCCTTCACAGATACGCAGTATTTT. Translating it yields CASSVDPAAFTDTQYF.

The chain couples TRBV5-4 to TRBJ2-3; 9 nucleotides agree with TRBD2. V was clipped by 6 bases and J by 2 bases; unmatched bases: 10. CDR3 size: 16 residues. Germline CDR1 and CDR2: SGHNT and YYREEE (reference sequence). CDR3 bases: TGTGCCAGCACCCCTGGGACTAGCAGAACCACAGATACGCAGTATTTT. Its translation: CASTPGTSRTTDTQYF.

The DNA for the CDR3 is TGTGCCAGCAGCTTAGAGTCAGGGTTAGAGACCCAGTACTTC. Amino acid sequence: CASSLESGLETQYF. This chain joins TRBV7-9 and TRBJ2-5; maybe TRBD1 (5 bases). The CDR3 totals 14 residues. Germline loops: CDR1 SEHNR, CDR2 FQNEAQ (reference sequence). V lost 1 base and J lost 4, with 10 bases in between.

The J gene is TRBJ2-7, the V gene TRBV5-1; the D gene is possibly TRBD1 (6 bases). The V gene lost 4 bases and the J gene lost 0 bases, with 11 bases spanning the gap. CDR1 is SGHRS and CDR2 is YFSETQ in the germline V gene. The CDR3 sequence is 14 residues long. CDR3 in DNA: TGCGCCAGCAGCCAAGGACAGTTCTCCTACGAGCAGTACTTC. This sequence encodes CASSQGQFSYEQYF.

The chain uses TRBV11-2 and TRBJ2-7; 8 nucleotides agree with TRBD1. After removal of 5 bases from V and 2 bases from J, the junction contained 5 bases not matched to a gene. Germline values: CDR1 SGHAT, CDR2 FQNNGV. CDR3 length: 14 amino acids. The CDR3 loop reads CASSQWDRPYEQYF. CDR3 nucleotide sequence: TGTGCCAGCAGCCAGTGGGACAGGCCCTACGAGCAGTACTTC.

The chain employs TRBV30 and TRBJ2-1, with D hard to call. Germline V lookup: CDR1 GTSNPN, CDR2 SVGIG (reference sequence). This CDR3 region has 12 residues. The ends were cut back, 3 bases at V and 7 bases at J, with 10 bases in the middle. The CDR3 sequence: CAWSAFRNEQFF. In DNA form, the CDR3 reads TGTGCCTGGAGCGCGTTCCGGAATGAGCAGTTCTTC.

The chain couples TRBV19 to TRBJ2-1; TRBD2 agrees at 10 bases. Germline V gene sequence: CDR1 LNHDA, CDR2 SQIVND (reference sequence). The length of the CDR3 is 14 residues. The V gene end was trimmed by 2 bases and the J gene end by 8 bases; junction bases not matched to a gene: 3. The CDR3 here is CASSITSGKDEQFF. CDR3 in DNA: TGTGCCAGTAGTATAACTAGCGGGAAAGATGAGCAGTTCTTC.

CDR3 sequence: CASSQDPGLRLTNTEAFF. DNA of the CDR3: TGCGCCAGCAGCCAAGATCCCGGCTTGCGACTGACGAACACTGAAGCTTTCTTT. The chain is built from TRBV4-3 and TRBJ1-1; D not certain. V gave up 0 bases and J gave up 1 base, with 18 bases separating them. Germline CDR1 is LGHNA and CDR2 is YSLEER. The CDR3 has 18 residues.

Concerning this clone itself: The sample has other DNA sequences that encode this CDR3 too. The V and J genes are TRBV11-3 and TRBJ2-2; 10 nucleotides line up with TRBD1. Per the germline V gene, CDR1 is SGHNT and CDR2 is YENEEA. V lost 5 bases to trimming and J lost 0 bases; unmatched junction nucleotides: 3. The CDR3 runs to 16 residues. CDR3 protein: CASSPGQGANTGELFF. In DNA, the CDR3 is TGTGCCAGCAGCCCAGGACAGGGGGCGAACACCGGGGAGCTGTTTTTT.

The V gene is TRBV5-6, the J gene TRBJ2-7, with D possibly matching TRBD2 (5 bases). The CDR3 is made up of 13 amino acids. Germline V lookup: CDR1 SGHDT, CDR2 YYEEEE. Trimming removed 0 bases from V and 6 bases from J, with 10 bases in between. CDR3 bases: TGTGCCAGCAGCTTGGAGAGGGCCCTCGAGCAGTACTTC. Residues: CASSLERALEQYF.

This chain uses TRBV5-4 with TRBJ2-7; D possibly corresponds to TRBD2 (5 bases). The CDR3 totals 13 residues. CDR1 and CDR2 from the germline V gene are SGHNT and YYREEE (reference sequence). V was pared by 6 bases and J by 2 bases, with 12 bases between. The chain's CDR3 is CASITQTTYEQYF. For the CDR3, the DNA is TGTGCCAGCATAACACAGACTACCTACGAGCAGTACTTC. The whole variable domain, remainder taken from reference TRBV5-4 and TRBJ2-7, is ETGVTQSPTHLIKTRGQQVTLRCSSQSGHNTVSWYQQALGQGPQFIFQYYREEENGRGNFPPRFSGLQFPNYSSELNVNALELDDSALYLCASITQTTYEQYFGPGTRLTVT.

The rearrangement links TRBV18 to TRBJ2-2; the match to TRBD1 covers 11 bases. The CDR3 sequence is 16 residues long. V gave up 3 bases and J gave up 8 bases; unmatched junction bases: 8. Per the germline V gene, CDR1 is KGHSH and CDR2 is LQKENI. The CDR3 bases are TGTGCCAGCTCACCTCGGACAGGGGGCATCTCAGGGGAGCTGTTTTTT. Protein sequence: CASSPRTGGISGELFF.

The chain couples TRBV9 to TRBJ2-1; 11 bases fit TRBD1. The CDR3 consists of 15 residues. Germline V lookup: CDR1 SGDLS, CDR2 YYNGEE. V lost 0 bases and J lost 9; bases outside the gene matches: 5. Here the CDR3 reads CASSVAGTGGFEQFF. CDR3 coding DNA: TGTGCCAGCAGCGTAGCGGGGACAGGGGGTTTTGAGCAGTTCTTC.

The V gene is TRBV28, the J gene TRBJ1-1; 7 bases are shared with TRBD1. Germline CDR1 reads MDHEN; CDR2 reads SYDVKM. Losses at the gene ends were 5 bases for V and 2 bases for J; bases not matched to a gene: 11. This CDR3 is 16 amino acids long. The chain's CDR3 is CASSVQTGWANTEAFF. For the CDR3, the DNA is TGTGCCAGCAGTGTACAGACAGGGTGGGCAAACACTGAAGCTTTCTTT.

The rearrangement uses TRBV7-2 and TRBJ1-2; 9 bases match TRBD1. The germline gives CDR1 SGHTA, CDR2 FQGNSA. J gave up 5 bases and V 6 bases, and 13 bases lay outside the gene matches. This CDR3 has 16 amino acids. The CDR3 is CASRRGGTGREYGYTF. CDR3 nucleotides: TGTGCCAGCAGGAGGGGTGGGACAGGGAGGGAATATGGCTACACCTTC.

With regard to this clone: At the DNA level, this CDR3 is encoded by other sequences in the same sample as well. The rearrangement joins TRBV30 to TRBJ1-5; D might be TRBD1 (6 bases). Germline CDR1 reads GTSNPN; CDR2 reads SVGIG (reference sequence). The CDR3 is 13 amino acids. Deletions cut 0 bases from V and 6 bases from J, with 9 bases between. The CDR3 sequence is CAWSVRGGQPQHF. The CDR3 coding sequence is TGTGCCTGGAGTGTACGAGGGGGTCAGCCCCAGCATTTT.

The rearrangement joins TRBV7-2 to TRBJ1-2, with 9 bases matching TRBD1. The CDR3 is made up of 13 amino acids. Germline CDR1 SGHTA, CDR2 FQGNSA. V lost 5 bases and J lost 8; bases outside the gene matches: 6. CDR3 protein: CASSLDRGGGYTF. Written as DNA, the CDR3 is TGTGCCAGCAGCCTGGACAGGGGAGGAGGCTACACCTTC.

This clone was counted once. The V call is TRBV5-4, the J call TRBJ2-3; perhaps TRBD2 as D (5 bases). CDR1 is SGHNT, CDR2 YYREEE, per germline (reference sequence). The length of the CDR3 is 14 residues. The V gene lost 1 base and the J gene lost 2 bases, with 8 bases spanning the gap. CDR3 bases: TGTGCCAGCAGCTTGAAAGCGGACACAGATACGCAGTATTTT. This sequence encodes CASSLKADTDTQYF.

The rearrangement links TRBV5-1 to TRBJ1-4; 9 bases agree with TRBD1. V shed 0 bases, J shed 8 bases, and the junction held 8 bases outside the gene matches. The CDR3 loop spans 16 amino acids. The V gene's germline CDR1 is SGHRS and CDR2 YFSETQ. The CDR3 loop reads CASSLAPGQGGEKLFF. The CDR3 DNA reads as TGCGCCAGCAGCTTGGCTCCGGGACAGGGAGGCGAAAAACTGTTTTTT.

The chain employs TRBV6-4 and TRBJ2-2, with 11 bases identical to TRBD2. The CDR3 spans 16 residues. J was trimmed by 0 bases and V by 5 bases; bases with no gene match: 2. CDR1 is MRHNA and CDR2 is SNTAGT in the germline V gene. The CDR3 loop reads CASSRLAGTNTGELFF. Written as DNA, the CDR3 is TGTGCCAGCAGTAGACTAGCGGGAACGAACACCGGGGAGCTGTTTTTT.

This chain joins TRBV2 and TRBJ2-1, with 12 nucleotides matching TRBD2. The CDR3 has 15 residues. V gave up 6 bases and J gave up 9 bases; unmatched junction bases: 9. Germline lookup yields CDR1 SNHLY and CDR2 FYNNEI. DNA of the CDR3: TGTGCCAGCAGCGCGTGGACTAGCGGGAAATCTGAGCAGTTCTTC. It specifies CASSAWTSGKSEQFF.